One and the same sample provided the 17 T cell receptor beta chains below, sequenced in a study of patients and donors after allogeneic stem cell transplantation. Each CDR3 protein gets one entry after TCRdb re-called the RT-PCR reads with MiXCR. The sample lists 90,000 to 120,000 distinct CDR3 sequences, approximately 40% occurring once. The sequencing sample was made of blood, either unsorted or a sorted T cell fraction (not recorded which). These receptors all stem from a human donor who was either an allogeneic HSCT recipient or a stem cell or donor lymphocyte infusion donor (not recorded which). It is not recorded whose cells these are; they may come from a transplant donor.

This clonotype showed up just once. The V gene is TRBV5-1, the J gene TRBJ2-5, with D unresolved. The germline V and J ends were trimmed by 7 bases and 0 bases, with 4 bases remaining between them. The germline V gene has CDR1 SGHRS and CDR2 YFSETQ. The CDR3 totals 11 residues. This chain's CDR3 is CASGNQETQYF. The CDR3 bases are TGCGCCAGCGGGAACCAAGAGACCCAGTACTTC. The entire variable domain, with the rest obtained from reference TRBV5-1 and TRBJ2-5, is as follows: KAGVTQTPRYLIKTRGQQVTLSCSPISGHRSVSWYQQTPGQGLQFLFEYFSETQRNKGNFPGRFSGRQFSNSRSEMNVSTLELGDSALYLCASGNQETQYFGPGTRLLVL.

The chain carries TRBV7-9 and TRBJ2-3, with a possible D match to TRBD2 (6 bases). CDR1 SEHNR and CDR2 FQNEAQ come from the germline V gene (reference sequence). CDR3 length: 16 residues. The V end was cut by 5 bases, the J end by 5 bases, with 20 bases between. The DNA of the CDR3 is TGTGCCAGCAGCATCGACCCGGGACTCCCGAAAGATACGCAGTATTTT. Residues: CASSIDPGLPKDTQYF.

The chain links TRBV10-3 to TRBJ1-6; D is unresolved. The V end was cut by 0 bases, the J end by 10 bases, with 10 bases between. The CDR3 is 14 residues long. CDR1 and CDR2 (germline): ENHRY, SYGVKD. The CDR3, as DNA: TGTGCCATCAGTGAGTCTCAGGCCAACTCACCCCTCCACTTT. It yields the protein CAISESQANSPLHF.

This clonotype occurred a few times. The chain has TRBV20-1 and TRBJ1-2, with a tentative D call TRBD1 (6 bases). Trimming cost V 6 bases and J 4 bases, with 21 bases left between them. Looked up from germline, CDR1 is DFQATT and CDR2 is SNEGSKA (reference sequence). This CDR3 has 15 amino acids. CDR3 residues: CSALDRSADLYGYTF. CDR3 nucleotides: TGCAGTGCCCTGGACAGAAGCGCCGACCTCTATGGCTACACCTTC.

This chain links TRBV12-3 or TRBV12-4 with TRBJ1-2, with TRBD1 matching 7 bases. The V segment lost 3 bases and the J segment 4 bases; nucleotides outside the gene matches: 5. The CDR3 consists of 14 residues. The CDR3 region is CASSFYGTVYGYTF. CDR3 DNA: TGTGCCAGCAGTTTCTATGGGACAGTCTATGGCTACACCTTC.

This rearrangement joins TRBV6-5 to TRBJ1-3; D gene unclear. V was shortened by 6 bases and J by 3 bases, with 3 bases between the two germline ends. Germline values: CDR1 MNHEY, CDR2 SVGAGI. The CDR3 is made up of 11 amino acids. CDR3 DNA sequence: TGTGCCAGCAGGTTTGGAAACACCATATATTTT. It translates to CASRFGNTIYF.

The V and J genes are TRBV4-2 and TRBJ2-5; either TRBD1 or TRBD2 may fit D (5 bases each). This CDR3 region has 13 residues. Germline V gives CDR1 LGHNA, CDR2 YNFKEQ. The germline V and J ends were trimmed by 10 bases and 2 bases, with 14 bases remaining between them. The CDR3, as DNA: TGTGCCACCTCGACGGGGCAACAAGAGACCCAGTACTTC. Protein: CATSTGQQETQYF.

The chain combines TRBV12-3 or TRBV12-4 with TRBJ1-6, with D possibly being TRBD1 (5 bases). V was cut by 3 bases and J by 6 bases, with 15 bases left in between. The CDR3 extends over 16 amino acids. The CDR3 region is CASSFRWGGTNSPLHF. CDR3 in DNA: TGTGCCAGCAGTTTCAGATGGGGCGGGACTAATTCACCCCTCCACTTT.

This clonotype showed up just once. The rearrangement joins TRBV18 to TRBJ2-4; a weak D match, TRBD2 (6 bases). The CDR3 runs to 16 residues. Germline-derived CDR1 and CDR2 are KGHSH and LQKENI. Deletions cut 2 bases from V and 7 bases from J, with 18 bases between. The CDR3 loop reads CASSPYEVGGTNIQYF. The CDR3 region has the DNA TGTGCCAGCTCACCATATGAGGTCGGGGGAACTAACATTCAGTACTTC.

This clonotype has only a few counts. The chain joins TRBV5-6 to TRBJ2-2; D is perhaps TRBD2 (6 bases). CDR3 length: 15 amino acids. Germline CDR1 reads SGHDT; CDR2 reads YYEEEE. V lost 4 bases to trimming and J lost 0 bases, with 10 bases between them. The CDR3 region has the DNA TGTGCCAGCAGCCGCGGGATTTCGAACACCGGGGAGCTGTTTTTT. Protein product: CASSRGISNTGELFF. The full variable domain, with the rest looked up from reference TRBV5-6 and TRBJ2-2, is DAGVTQSPTHLIKTRGQQVTLRCSPKSGHDTVSWYQQALGQGPQFIFQYYEEEERQRGNFPDRFSGHQFPNYSSELNVNALLLGDSALYLCASSRGISNTGELFFGEGSRLTVL.

The chain couples TRBV27 to TRBJ1-5; D call uncertain. From germline, CDR1 is MNHEY and CDR2 SMNVEV (reference sequence). With 3 bases removed from V and 9 bases from J, the gap between germline ends came to 12 bases. This CDR3 contains 13 residues. CDR3 DNA: TGTGCCAGCAGTTTGCGCCCTGACGCGCCCCAGCATTTT. Translating it yields CASSLRPDAPQHF.

V and J are TRBV12-3 or TRBV12-4 and TRBJ2-7; TRBD2 is a possible D gene (6 bases). Trimming took 3 bases from V and 4 from J, leaving 10 bases between them. This CDR3 comprises 13 residues. The CDR3 loop is CASSFSSGYEQYF. CDR3 DNA: TGTGCCAGCAGTTTTAGTAGCGGATACGAGCAGTACTTC.

The V gene is TRBV3-1, the J gene TRBJ2-1; D perhaps matches TRBD2 (6 bases). The CDR3 totals 15 residues. V was clipped by 2 bases and J by 7 bases, with 15 bases between them. Per the germline V gene, CDR1 is LGHDT and CDR2 is YNNKEL (reference sequence). The CDR3: CASSQRIAESNEQFF. The DNA of the CDR3 is TGTGCCAGCAGCCAACGAATAGCGGAGAGTAATGAGCAGTTCTTC.

This chain joins TRBV12-3 or TRBV12-4 and TRBJ2-7, with TRBD2 identical over 10 bases. V lost 5 bases and J lost 5; bases outside the gene matches: 6. CDR3 length equals 14 residues. DNA for the CDR3: TGTGCCAGCAGTCCCAGCGGGAGGGCCCACGAGCAGTACTTC. This encodes CASSPSGRAHEQYF.

This clonotype came up a few times. The chain employs TRBV20-1 and TRBJ1-2; D may be TRBD1 (6 bases). There are 15 residues in the CDR3. V gave up 0 bases and J gave up 4 bases, with 15 bases separating them. Germline CDR1 DFQATT, CDR2 SNEGSKA (reference sequence). CDR3 region: CSARDHLGAAYGYTF. The DNA for the CDR3 is TGCAGTGCTAGAGATCATTTGGGGGCGGCCTATGGCTACACCTTC.

The V call is TRBV5-5, the J call TRBJ2-6; the D call may be TRBD1 or TRBD2 (5 bases each). The CDR3 runs 17 residues. V was clipped by 4 bases and J by 0 bases, with 14 bases between them. Germline V gene data show CDR1 as SGHKS and CDR2 as YYEKEE (reference sequence). This CDR3 is CASSQGPTNSGANVLTF. The CDR3 nucleotides read TGTGCCAGCAGCCAGGGACCGACCAACTCTGGGGCCAACGTCCTGACTTTC.

The V call is TRBV20-1, the J call TRBJ1-2; 7 bases match TRBD1. Germline CDR1 and CDR2: DFQATT and SNEGSKA (reference sequence). V was pared by 4 bases and J by 4 bases, with 9 bases of the junction left unmatched. The CDR3 is 14 residues long. CDR3 sequence: CSAKADRAGYGYTF. The CDR3 DNA reads TGCAGTGCTAAGGCTGACAGGGCCGGCTATGGCTACACCTTC.